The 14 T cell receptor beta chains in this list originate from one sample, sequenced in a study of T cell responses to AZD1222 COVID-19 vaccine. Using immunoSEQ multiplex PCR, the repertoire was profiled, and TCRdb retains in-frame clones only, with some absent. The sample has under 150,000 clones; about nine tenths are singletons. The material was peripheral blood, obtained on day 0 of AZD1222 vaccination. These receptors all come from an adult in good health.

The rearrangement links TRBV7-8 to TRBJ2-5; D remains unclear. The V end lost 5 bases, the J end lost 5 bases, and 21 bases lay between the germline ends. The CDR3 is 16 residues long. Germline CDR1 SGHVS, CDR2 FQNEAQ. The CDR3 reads CASSAYRAPNLETQYF. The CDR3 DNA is TGTGCCAGCAGCGCATACCGGGCCCCCAATTTGGAGACCCAGTACTTC.

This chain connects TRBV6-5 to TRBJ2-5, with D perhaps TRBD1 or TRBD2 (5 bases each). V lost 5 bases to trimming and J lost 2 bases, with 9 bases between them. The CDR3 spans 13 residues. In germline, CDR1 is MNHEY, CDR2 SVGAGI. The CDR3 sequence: CASSPGRQETQYF. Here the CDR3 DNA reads TGTGCCAGCAGTCCGGGACGGCAAGAGACCCAGTACTTC.

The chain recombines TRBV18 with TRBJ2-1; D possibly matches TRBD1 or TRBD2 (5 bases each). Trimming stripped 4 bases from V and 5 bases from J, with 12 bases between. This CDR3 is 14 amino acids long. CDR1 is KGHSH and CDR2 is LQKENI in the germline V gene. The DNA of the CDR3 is TGTGCCAGCTCACAATGGGACGGGGACAATGAGCAGTTCTTC. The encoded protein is CASSQWDGDNEQFF.

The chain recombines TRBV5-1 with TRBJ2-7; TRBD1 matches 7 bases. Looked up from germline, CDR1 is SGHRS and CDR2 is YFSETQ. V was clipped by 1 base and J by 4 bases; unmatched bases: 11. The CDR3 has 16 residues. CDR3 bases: TGCGCCAGCAGCTTGACAGGGACAGCCCTACCATACGAGCAGTACTTC. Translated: CASSLTGTALPYEQYF.

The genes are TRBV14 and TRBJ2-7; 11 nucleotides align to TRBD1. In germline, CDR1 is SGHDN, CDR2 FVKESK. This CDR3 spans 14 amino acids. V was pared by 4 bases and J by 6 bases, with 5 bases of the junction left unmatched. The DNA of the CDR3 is TGTGCCAGCAGCCCGCGGACAGGGGGCTTCGAGCAGTACTTC. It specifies CASSPRTGGFEQYF.

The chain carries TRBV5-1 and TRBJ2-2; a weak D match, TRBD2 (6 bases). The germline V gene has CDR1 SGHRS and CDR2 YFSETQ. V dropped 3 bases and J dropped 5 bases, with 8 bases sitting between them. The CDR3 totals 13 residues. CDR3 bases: TGCGCCAGCAGCTGGAGGGGAACCGGGGAGCTGTTTTTT. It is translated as CASSWRGTGELFF.

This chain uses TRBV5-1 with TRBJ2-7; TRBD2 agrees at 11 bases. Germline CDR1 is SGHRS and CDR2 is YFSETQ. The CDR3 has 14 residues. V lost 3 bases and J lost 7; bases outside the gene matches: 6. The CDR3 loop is CASSSFIAGGEQYF. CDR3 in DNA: TGCGCCAGCAGCTCGTTCATAGCGGGAGGGGAGCAGTACTTC.

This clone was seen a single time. This CDR3 reads CAWSVQLGAQHF. For the CDR3, the DNA is TGTGCCTGGAGTGTACAACTTGGAGCCCAGCATTTT. This sequence joins TRBV30 and TRBJ1-5, with no clear D. The V gene lost 0 bases and the J gene lost 11 bases, with 11 bases spanning the gap. There are 12 residues in the CDR3. Germline V gene sequence: CDR1 GTSNPN, CDR2 SVGIG (reference sequence). Supplemented by reference TRBV30 and TRBJ1-5, the full variable domain reads SQTIHQWPATLVQPVGSPLSLECTVEGTSNPNLYWYRQAAGRGLQLLFYSVGIGQISSEVPQNLSASRPQDRQFILSSKKLLLSDSGFYLCAWSVQLGAQHFGDGTRLSIL.

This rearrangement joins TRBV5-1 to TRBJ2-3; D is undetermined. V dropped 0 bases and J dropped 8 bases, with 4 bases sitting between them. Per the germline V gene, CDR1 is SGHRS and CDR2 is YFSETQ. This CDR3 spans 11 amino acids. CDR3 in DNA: TGCGCCAGCAGCTTGGATGGTACGCAGTATTTT. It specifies CASSLDGTQYF.

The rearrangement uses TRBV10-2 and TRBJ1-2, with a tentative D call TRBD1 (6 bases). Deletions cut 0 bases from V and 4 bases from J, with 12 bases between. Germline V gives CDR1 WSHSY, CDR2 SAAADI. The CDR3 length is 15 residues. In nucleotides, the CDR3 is TGCGCCAGCAGTGAGTCGCACAGGGCTGGCTATGGCTACACCTTC. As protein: CASSESHRAGYGYTF.

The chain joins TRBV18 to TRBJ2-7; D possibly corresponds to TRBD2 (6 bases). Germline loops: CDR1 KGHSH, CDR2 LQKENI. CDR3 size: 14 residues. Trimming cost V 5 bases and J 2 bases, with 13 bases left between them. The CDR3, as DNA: TGTGCCAGCTCATATTCTAGCGACCCCTACGAGCAGTACTTC. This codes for CASSYSSDPYEQYF.

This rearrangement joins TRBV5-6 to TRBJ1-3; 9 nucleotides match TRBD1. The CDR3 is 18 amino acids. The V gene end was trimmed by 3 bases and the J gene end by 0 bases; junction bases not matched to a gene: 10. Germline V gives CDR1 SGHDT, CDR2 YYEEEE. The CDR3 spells CASSWDRVIPNSGNTIYF. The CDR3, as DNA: TGTGCCAGCAGCTGGGACAGGGTTATTCCTAACTCTGGAAACACCATATATTTT.

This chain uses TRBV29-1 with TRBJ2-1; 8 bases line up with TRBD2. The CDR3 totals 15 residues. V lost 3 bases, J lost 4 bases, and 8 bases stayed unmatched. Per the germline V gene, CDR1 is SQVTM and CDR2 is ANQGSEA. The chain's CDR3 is CSVEGRASGYNEQFF. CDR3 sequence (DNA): TGCAGCGTTGAGGGAAGGGCTAGCGGGTACAATGAGCAGTTCTTC.

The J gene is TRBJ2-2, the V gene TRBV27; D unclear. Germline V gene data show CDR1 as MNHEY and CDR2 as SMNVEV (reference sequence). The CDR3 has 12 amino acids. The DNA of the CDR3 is TGTGGTCCAGGATCGAACACCGGGGAGCTGTTTTTT. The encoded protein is CGPGSNTGELFF.